This T cell receptor beta chain was retrieved from a study of human T cells and chemical hapten exposure. TCRdb reanalysed the RACE reads using MiXCR and keeps one entry per CDR3 protein. This table holds roughly 130,000 distinct CDR3 sequences, more than 7.5% found once. Time point reported: healthy volunteer bleed at 2 weeks. Extraction of total RNA was performed on unfractionated whole blood. This clonotype was detected many times. Germline values: CDR1 MNHEY, CDR2 SMNVEV (reference sequence). Deletions cut 4 bases from V and 3 bases from J, with 7 bases between. The CDR3 consists of 13 residues. The V and J genes are TRBV27 and TRBJ1-5; D remains ambiguous. The sample consisted of whole blood. This TCR was recovered from a male donor in good health. Some clones in this sample may be carry-over from other donors' samples. The CDR3 reads CASSWANNQPQHF. For the CDR3, the DNA is TGTGCCAGCAGTTGGGCCAACAATCAGCCCCAGCATTTT.